The 23 T cell receptor beta chains given below trace back to one sample, sequenced in a study of monozygotic twins with cystic fibrosis. TCRdb's table, derived via immunoSEQ multiplex PCR, lists solely in-frame clones and lacks some. The sample yields about 9,600 clones, 98% to 99% seen once. The sample was blood. The source of these receptors is a girl between 2 and 10 years old with cystic fibrosis.

CDR3 coding DNA: TGTGCCAGCAGCGCAATGCTAGGGGGCAGCTATGGCTACACCTTC. It yields the protein CASSAMLGGSYGYTF. The rearrangement links TRBV9 to TRBJ1-2; TRBD1 matches at 7 bases. This CDR3 has 15 amino acids. CDR1 and CDR2 (germline): SGDLS, YYNGEE. The trim removed 3 bases at V and 4 bases at J, leaving 9 bases unmatched.

CDR3 sequence reads: CASSQGLGQVNPEAFF. Here the CDR3 DNA reads TGTGCCAGCAGCCAAGGCTTGGGACAGGTGAATCCTGAAGCTTTCTTT. This chain connects TRBV4-2 to TRBJ1-1; 8 bases are shared with TRBD1. Looked up from germline, CDR1 is LGHNA and CDR2 is YNFKEQ. Trimming took 1 base from V and 6 from J; bases not matched to a gene: 10. The CDR3 length is 16 residues.

This rearrangement joins TRBV7-3 to TRBJ2-6; D possibly corresponds to TRBD1 (6 bases). Germline CDR1 SGHTA, CDR2 FQGTGA. Trimming took off 2 bases at V and 3 bases at J, with 8 bases between the two ends. The CDR3 runs to 15 residues. The CDR3 reads CASSLQGYGANVLTF. The CDR3 coding sequence is TGTGCCAGCAGCTTACAGGGGTATGGGGCCAACGTCCTGACTTTC.

The CDR3 nucleotides read TGTGCCAGCAGCATCCCGACTAGCGGGAAGACCGGGGAGCTGTTTTTT. It is translated as CASSIPTSGKTGELFF. The rearrangement links TRBV7-9 to TRBJ2-2, with 11 bases lining up with TRBD2. CDR1 SEHNR and CDR2 FQNEAQ come from the germline V gene (reference sequence). This CDR3 spans 16 amino acids. After removal of 5 bases from V and 5 bases from J, the junction contained 7 bases not matched to a gene.

V gene TRBV5-1 combines with J gene TRBJ1-3; D is ambiguous. Germline CDR1 reads SGHRS; CDR2 reads YFSETQ. The CDR3 consists of 15 residues. V lost 0 bases and J lost 1, with 8 bases in between. This chain's CDR3 is CASSLAAGSGNTIYF. DNA for the CDR3: TGCGCCAGCAGCTTGGCCGCGGGGTCTGGAAACACCATATATTTT. Supplemented by reference TRBV5-1 and TRBJ1-3, the full variable domain reads KAGVTQTPRYLIKTRGQQVTLSCSPISGHRSVSWYQQTPGQGLQFLFEYFSETQRNKGNFPGRFSGRQFSNSRSEMNVSTLELGDSALYLCASSLAAGSGNTIYFGEGSWLTVV.

This sequence joins TRBV7-2 and TRBJ2-1; 8 bases fit TRBD2. J was trimmed by 7 bases and V by 1 base; bases with no gene match: 9. Germline V gives CDR1 SGHTA, CDR2 FQGNSA. The CDR3 extends over 16 amino acids. The CDR3 nucleotides read TGTGCCAGCAGCTTAGTGGGCAGCGGGGGTTGGAATGAGCAGTTCTTC. The encoded protein is CASSLVGSGGWNEQFF.

The genes are TRBV27 and TRBJ2-7, with 8 positions matching TRBD2. After removal of 4 bases from V and 2 bases from J, the junction contained 10 bases not matched to a gene. Germline CDR1 MNHEY, CDR2 SMNVEV (reference sequence). There are 16 residues in the CDR3. Here the CDR3 reads CASSSSSGTITYEQYF. The CDR3 DNA is TGTGCCAGCAGTTCAAGTAGCGGGACTATTACCTACGAGCAGTACTTC.

The J gene is TRBJ1-1, the V gene TRBV5-5; D unclear. The germline CDR1 and CDR2 sequences are SGHKS and YYEKEE (reference sequence). The germline V and J ends were trimmed by 2 bases and 1 base, with 6 bases remaining between them. This CDR3 comprises 13 residues. The CDR3: CASSLLENTEAFF. The CDR3 bases are TGTGCCAGCAGCTTATTGGAGAACACTGAAGCTTTCTTT.

The chain couples TRBV10-3 to TRBJ2-3, with D possibly matching TRBD2 (5 bases). This CDR3 has 17 amino acids. Germline V lookup: CDR1 ENHRY, CDR2 SYGVKD. Trimming shortened V by 0 bases and J by 0 bases, and 13 bases separated the two germline ends. CDR3 residues: CAISESSSGGSTDTQYF. The CDR3, as DNA: TGTGCCATCAGTGAGTCGTCTTCTGGCGGGAGCACAGATACGCAGTATTTT.

V gene TRBV4-1 combines with J gene TRBJ2-4, with 7 positions matching TRBD2. Germline CDR1 MGHRA, CDR2 YSYEKL. This CDR3 is 16 amino acids long. J gave up 1 base and V 1 base, and 4 bases lay outside the gene matches. The CDR3 region has the DNA TGCGCCAGCAGCCAAGTCGGGGAGGGGGCCAAAAACATTCAGTACTTC. The encoded protein is CASSQVGEGAKNIQYF.

V usage is TRBV27 and J usage is TRBJ2-2; D possibly corresponds to TRBD2 (6 bases). Germline V gene data show CDR1 as MNHEY and CDR2 as SMNVEV (reference sequence). Trimming removed 6 bases at V and 4 bases at J, with 18 bases between. The CDR3 sequence is 16 residues long. CDR3 in amino acids: CASSLPSGGSTGELFF. The CDR3 DNA sequence: TGTGCCAGCAGCCTCCCGAGCGGAGGGAGCACCGGGGAGCTGTTTTTT.

The rearrangement uses TRBV6-5 and TRBJ2-1, with a tentative D call TRBD2 (6 bases). The CDR3 is 13 residues long. With 6 bases removed from V and 7 bases from J, the gap between germline ends came to 13 bases. The germline V gene encodes CDR1 MNHEY and CDR2 SVGAGI. CDR3 nucleotides: TGTGCCAGCAGCTCCGGGACTCTAAATGAGCAGTTCTTC. Protein product: CASSSGTLNEQFF.

The chain carries TRBV5-6 and TRBJ2-3; 9 bases are shared with TRBD1. CDR1 and CDR2 from the germline V gene are SGHDT and YYEEEE. The CDR3 is 16 amino acids. J gave up 5 bases and V 4 bases, and 11 bases lay outside the gene matches. The CDR3 DNA follows: TGTGCCAGCAGCGACTCCCGGGACAGGGTCATAGATACGCAGTATTTT. Protein product: CASSDSRDRVIDTQYF.

The chain couples TRBV19 to TRBJ2-7; tentative D call: TRBD2 (6 bases). Germline CDR1 is LNHDA and CDR2 is SQIVND (reference sequence). V was pared by 1 base and J by 4 bases, with 11 bases between. The CDR3 contains 14 residues. CDR3 protein: CASSIGGKYYEQYF. CDR3 bases: TGTGCCAGTAGTATAGGCGGGAAATATTACGAGCAGTACTTC.

The chain has TRBV30 and TRBJ2-3; 11 bases align to TRBD1. CDR1 is GTSNPN and CDR2 is SVGIG in the germline V gene (reference sequence). The J segment lost 5 bases and the V segment lost 8 bases, leaving 6 bases of the junction unmatched. CDR3 size: 13 residues. The CDR3 sequence is CAGQGASGDTQYF. CDR3 nucleotide sequence: TGTGCCGGACAGGGGGCGAGTGGAGATACGCAGTATTTT.

The CDR3 DNA reads TGTGCCAGCAGTTACTCCGCAGGACCGATGTATTATGGCTACACCTTC. Its translation is CASSYSAGPMYYGYTF. The rearrangement joins TRBV6-6 to TRBJ1-2; D call uncertain. The length of the CDR3 is 16 residues. Germline V gene lookup returns CDR1 MNHNY and CDR2 SVGAGI (reference sequence). The ends were cut back, 0 bases at V and 5 bases at J, with 16 bases in the middle.

The gene calls are TRBV10-3 and TRBJ2-2; no reliable D call. CDR3 length: 12 amino acids. Trimming took off 4 bases at V and 5 bases at J, with 5 bases between the two ends. Germline CDR1 is ENHRY and CDR2 is SYGVKD. The CDR3 sequence is CAISAGTGELFF. The CDR3 DNA reads as TGTGCCATCAGTGCCGGTACCGGGGAGCTGTTTTTT.

The rearrangement uses TRBV29-1 and TRBJ2-1; 11 bases match TRBD2. V lost 6 bases to trimming and J lost 9 bases; unmatched junction nucleotides: 10. Germline lookup yields CDR1 SQVTM and CDR2 ANQGSEA. This CDR3 spans 14 amino acids. CDR3 coding DNA: TGCAGCGTGATAGCGGGAGGGCCTCAGGGTGAGCAGTTCTTC. Its protein is CSVIAGGPQGEQFF.

The rearrangement joins TRBV5-1 to TRBJ1-2, with 8 bases that match TRBD1. CDR3 length: 15 residues. CDR1 is SGHRS, CDR2 YFSETQ, per germline. V shed 5 bases, J shed 4 bases, and the junction held 10 bases outside the gene matches. The CDR3 region has the DNA TGCGCCAGCAGGCCGCAGGGGGCCATTTCCTATGGCTACACCTTC. This sequence encodes CASRPQGAISYGYTF.

The chain carries TRBV13 and TRBJ2-7; maybe TRBD1 (6 bases). The CDR3 has 15 residues. In germline, CDR1 is PRHDT, CDR2 FYEKMQ (reference sequence). V lost 4 bases to trimming and J lost 0 bases, with 13 bases between them. The CDR3 nucleotides read TGTGCCAGCAGCTCCTCCCAGGGGCTCTCCTACGAGCAGTACTTC. Amino acid sequence: CASSSSQGLSYEQYF.

The chain has TRBV10-2 and TRBJ1-2; TRBD1 matches at 7 bases. The CDR3 totals 13 residues. Germline V gene data show CDR1 as WSHSY and CDR2 as SAAADI. Losses at the gene ends were 3 bases for V and 7 bases for J; bases not matched to a gene: 5. The CDR3 sequence: CASSDLYRGGYTF. The CDR3 bases are TGCGCCAGCAGTGATTTATACAGGGGTGGCTACACCTTC.

The chain combines TRBV29-1 with TRBJ2-1; D ambiguous. The CDR3 length is 14 residues. V dropped 1 base and J dropped 4 bases, with 11 bases sitting between them. Germline CDR1 is SQVTM and CDR2 is ANQGSEA. CDR3 amino acids: CSVEGTTMYNEQFF. In DNA, the CDR3 is TGCAGCGTTGAAGGGACGACGATGTACAATGAGCAGTTCTTC.

The rearrangement uses TRBV18 and TRBJ1-1; TRBD1 matches 7 bases. The length of the CDR3 is 18 residues. V dropped 1 base and J dropped 0; count of bases not matched to a gene: 11. Germline values: CDR1 KGHSH, CDR2 LQKENI. The CDR3 sequence: CASSPQDRLGFMNTEAFF. For the CDR3, the DNA is TGTGCCAGCTCACCACAGGACAGGCTGGGGTTCATGAACACTGAAGCTTTCTTT. The whole variable domain, filled in from reference TRBV18 and TRBJ1-1, reads NAGVMQNPRHLVRRRGQEARLRCSPMKGHSHVYWYRQLPEEGLKFMVYLQKENIIDESGMPKERFSAEFPKEGPSILRIQQVVRGDSAAYFCASSPQDRLGFMNTEAFFGQGTRLTVV.